These 12 T cell receptor beta chains share one sample of origin, sequenced in a study of blood T cells in healthy people across ages. Next came a second PCR, run for about 7 to 12 cycles, which used a sample-barcoded 5' primer along with a J-beta primer mix. TCRdb independently ran MiXCR on the 5' RACE reads; one entry per CDR3 protein. Here the sample spans 550,000 to 750,000 distinct CDR3 sequences, around a fifth being singletons. Sequencing was done on a sample of blood. These receptors were obtained from a man between 70 and 80 years old in good health.

The gene calls are TRBV10-2 and TRBJ2-6; 12 positions agree with TRBD1. V dropped 6 bases and J dropped 2; count of bases not matched to a gene: 5. Germline CDR1 reads WSHSY; CDR2 reads SAAADI. The CDR3 spans 17 residues. The CDR3 spells CASRGGTGGAGANVLTF. CDR3 bases: TGCGCCAGCAGGGGAGGGACAGGGGGCGCTGGGGCCAACGTCCTGACTTTC.

The chain combines TRBV6-5 with TRBJ2-7; 7 bases map to TRBD1. CDR1 MNHEY and CDR2 SVGAGI come from the germline V gene. The CDR3 covers 14 residues. The J segment lost 6 bases and the V segment lost 2 bases, leaving 7 bases of the junction unmatched. CDR3 sequence (DNA): TGTGCCAGCAGTTACATGCAGGGGGTGAGCGAGCAGTACTTC. Its protein is CASSYMQGVSEQYF.

This clonotype was counted between two and nine times. This sequence joins TRBV9 and TRBJ1-2, with D unclear. The CDR3 contains 15 residues. Trimming took 0 bases from V and 2 from J, leaving 11 bases between them. From germline, CDR1 is SGDLS and CDR2 YYNGEE. CDR3 region: CASSVGPGLNYGYTF. The CDR3 DNA reads as TGTGCCAGCAGCGTAGGTCCAGGTCTGAACTATGGCTACACCTTC.

This clonotype has a handful of counts. The rearrangement links TRBV6-5 to TRBJ2-5; a weak D match, TRBD1 (5 bases). Looked up from germline, CDR1 is MNHEY and CDR2 is SVGAGI. Trimming took off 0 bases at V and 4 bases at J, with 9 bases between the two ends. This CDR3 has 14 amino acids. The CDR3 loop is CASSYSWGAETQYF. The DNA of the CDR3 is TGTGCCAGCAGTTACTCGTGGGGCGCAGAGACCCAGTACTTC.

The rearrangement uses TRBV20-1 and TRBJ2-5; D call uncertain. The J call may not be correct, given that the DNA end is closer to TRBJ2-1. This CDR3 contains 12 residues. Per the germline V gene, CDR1 is DFQATT and CDR2 is SNEGSKA (reference sequence). CDR3 sequence (DNA): TGCAGTGCTAGCCAAGTGGACAATGAGCAGTTCTTC. It is translated as CSASQVDNEQFF.

On this clonotype itself: One end of the junction fails to match germline, which may point to a read error. This chain uses TRBV20-1 with TRBJ1-6, with a possible D match to TRBD1 (6 bases). CDR3 size: 17 residues. Germline V gives CDR1 DFQATT, CDR2 SNEGSKA (reference sequence). The CDR3 loop is CSARVDRRSSNNSPLHF. In nucleotides, the CDR3 is TGCAGTGCTAGAGTCGACAGGCGAAGCTCCAATAATTCACCCCTCCACTTT.

This clonotype turned up a few times. This sequence joins TRBV7-9 and TRBJ2-5; a possible D gene is TRBD1 (6 bases). The CDR3 is made up of 18 amino acids. V lost 5 bases and J 3 bases, leaving 25 bases between the germline ends. Germline V lookup: CDR1 SEHNR, CDR2 FQNEAQ (reference sequence). The CDR3 is CASSPRLGAGTREETQYF. The CDR3 DNA follows: TGTGCCAGCAGCCCCCGCTTGGGGGCAGGGACCCGAGAAGAGACCCAGTACTTC.

The chain links TRBV15 to TRBJ2-5, with TRBD2 identical over 7 bases. The germline V gene has CDR1 LNHNV and CDR2 YYDKDF (reference sequence). V lost 5 bases to trimming and J lost 5 bases; unmatched junction nucleotides: 11. This CDR3 has 15 residues. The CDR3 loop is CATSAMAGVSETQYF. The CDR3 nucleotides are TGTGCCACCAGCGCAATGGCGGGAGTGAGTGAGACCCAGTACTTC.

This clonotype came up a few times. This chain links TRBV20-1 with TRBJ1-2, with D possibly being TRBD1 (6 bases). CDR3 length: 12 residues. CDR1 and CDR2 from the germline V gene are DFQATT and SNEGSKA (reference sequence). The V end was cut by 7 bases, the J end by 2 bases, with 11 bases between. The CDR3 sequence is CSVFRGNYGYTF. For the CDR3, the DNA is TGCAGTGTCTTCAGGGGCAACTATGGCTACACCTTC.

The gene calls are TRBV5-1 and TRBJ2-3, with 7 nucleotides matching TRBD2. The V segment lost 0 bases and the J segment 5 bases; nucleotides outside the gene matches: 6. Germline V gives CDR1 SGHRS, CDR2 YFSETQ. This CDR3 has 15 residues. The CDR3 reads CASSLEGGPVDTQYF. The CDR3 DNA follows: TGCGCCAGCAGCTTGGAGGGAGGGCCGGTAGATACGCAGTATTTT.

The chain is built from TRBV7-9 and TRBJ2-1; D possibly corresponds to TRBD1 (5 bases). The germline gives CDR1 SEHNR, CDR2 FQNEAQ (reference sequence). Trimming took 7 bases from V and 5 from J, leaving 18 bases between them. This CDR3 comprises 15 residues. For the CDR3, the DNA is TGTGCCAGCATCCACTCGAACGGACATAACAATGAGCAGTTCTTC. This translates into CASIHSNGHNNEQFF.

The V call is TRBV6-2 or TRBV6-3, the J call TRBJ2-1; 9 nucleotides align to TRBD2. The CDR3 runs to 12 residues. CDR1 and CDR2 from the germline V gene are MNHEY and SVGEGT. V lost 7 bases to trimming and J lost 13 bases; unmatched junction nucleotides: 8. CDR3 nucleotides: TGTGCCAGCACGCCTAGCGGGAAAATACAGTTCTTC. It codes for CASTPSGKIQFF.